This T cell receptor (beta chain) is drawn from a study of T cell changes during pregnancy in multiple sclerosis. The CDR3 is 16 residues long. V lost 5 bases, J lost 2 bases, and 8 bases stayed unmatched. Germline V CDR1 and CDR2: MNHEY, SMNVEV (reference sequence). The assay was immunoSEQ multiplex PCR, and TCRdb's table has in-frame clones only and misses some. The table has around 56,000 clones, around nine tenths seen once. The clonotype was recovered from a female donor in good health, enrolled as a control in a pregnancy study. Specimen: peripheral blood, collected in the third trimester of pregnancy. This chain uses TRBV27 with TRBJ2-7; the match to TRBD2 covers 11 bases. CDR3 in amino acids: CASSLWTSGSPYEQYF. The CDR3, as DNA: TGTGCCAGCAGTCTCTGGACTAGCGGGTCCCCCTACGAGCAGTACTTC.